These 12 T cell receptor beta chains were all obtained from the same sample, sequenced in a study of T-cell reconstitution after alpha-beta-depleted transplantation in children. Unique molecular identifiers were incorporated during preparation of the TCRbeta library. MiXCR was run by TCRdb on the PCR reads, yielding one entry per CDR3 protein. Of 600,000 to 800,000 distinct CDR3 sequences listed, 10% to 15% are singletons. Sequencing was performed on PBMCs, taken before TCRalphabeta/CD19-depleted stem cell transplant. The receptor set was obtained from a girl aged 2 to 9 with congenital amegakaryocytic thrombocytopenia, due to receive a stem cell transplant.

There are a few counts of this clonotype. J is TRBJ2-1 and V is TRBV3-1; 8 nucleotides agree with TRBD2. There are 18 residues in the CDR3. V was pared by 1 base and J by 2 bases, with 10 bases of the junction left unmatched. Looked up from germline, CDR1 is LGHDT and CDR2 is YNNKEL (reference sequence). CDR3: CASSQVGSGLGAYNEQFF. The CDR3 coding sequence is TGTGCCAGCAGCCAAGTGGGTTCGGGACTAGGGGCCTACAATGAGCAGTTCTTC.

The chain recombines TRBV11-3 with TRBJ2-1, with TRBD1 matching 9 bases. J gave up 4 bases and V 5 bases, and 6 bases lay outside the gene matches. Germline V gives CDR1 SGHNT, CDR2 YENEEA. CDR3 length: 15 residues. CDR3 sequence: CASSTNRGRYNEQFF. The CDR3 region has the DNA TGTGCCAGCAGCACAAACAGGGGGCGATACAATGAGCAGTTCTTC.

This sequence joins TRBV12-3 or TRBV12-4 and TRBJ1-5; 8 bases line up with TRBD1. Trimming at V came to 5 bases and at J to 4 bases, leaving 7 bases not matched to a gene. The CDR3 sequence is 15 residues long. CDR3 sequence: CASSPNHRGNQPQHF. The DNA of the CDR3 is TGTGCCAGCAGTCCGAACCACAGGGGGAATCAGCCCCAGCATTTT.

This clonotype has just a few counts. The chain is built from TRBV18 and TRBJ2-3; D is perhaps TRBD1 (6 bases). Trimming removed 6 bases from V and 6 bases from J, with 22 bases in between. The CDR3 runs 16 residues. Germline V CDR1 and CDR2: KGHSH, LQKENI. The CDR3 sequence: CASSRNNQGSGDTQYF. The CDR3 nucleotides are TGTGCCAGCTCGCGGAATAACCAGGGGTCCGGGGATACGCAGTATTTT.

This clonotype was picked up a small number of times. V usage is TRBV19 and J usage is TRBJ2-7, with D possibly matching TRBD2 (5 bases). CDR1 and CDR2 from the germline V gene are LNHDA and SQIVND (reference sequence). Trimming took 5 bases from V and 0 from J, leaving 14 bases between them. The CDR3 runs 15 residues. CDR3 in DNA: TGTGCCAGTAGTGTCCGGGAACCTACCTCCTACGAGCAGTACTTC. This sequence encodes CASSVREPTSYEQYF.

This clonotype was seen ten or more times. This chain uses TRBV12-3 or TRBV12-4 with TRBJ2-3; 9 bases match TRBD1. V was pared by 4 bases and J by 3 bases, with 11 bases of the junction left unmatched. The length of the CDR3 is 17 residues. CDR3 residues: CASSSPMGQGRTDTQYF. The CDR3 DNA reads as TGTGCCAGCAGTTCCCCCATGGGACAGGGTCGGACAGATACGCAGTATTTT.

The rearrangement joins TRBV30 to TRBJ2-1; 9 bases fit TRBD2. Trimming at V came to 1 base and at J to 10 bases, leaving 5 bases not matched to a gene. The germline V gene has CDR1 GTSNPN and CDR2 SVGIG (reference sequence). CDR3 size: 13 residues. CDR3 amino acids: CAWSESGRLEQFF. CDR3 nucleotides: TGTGCCTGGAGTGAAAGCGGGAGGTTGGAGCAGTTCTTC. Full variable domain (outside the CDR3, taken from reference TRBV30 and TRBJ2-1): SQTIHQWPATLVQPVGSPLSLECTVEGTSNPNLYWYRQAAGRGLQLLFYSVGIGQISSEVPQNLSASRPQDRQFILSSKKLLLSDSGFYLCAWSESGRLEQFFGPGTRLTVL.

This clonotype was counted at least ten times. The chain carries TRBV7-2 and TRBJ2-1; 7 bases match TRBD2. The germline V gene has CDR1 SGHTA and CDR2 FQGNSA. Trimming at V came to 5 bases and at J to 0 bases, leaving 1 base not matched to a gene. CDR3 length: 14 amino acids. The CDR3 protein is CASSREASYNEQFF. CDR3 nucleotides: TGTGCCAGCAGCCGGGAGGCCTCCTACAATGAGCAGTTCTTC.

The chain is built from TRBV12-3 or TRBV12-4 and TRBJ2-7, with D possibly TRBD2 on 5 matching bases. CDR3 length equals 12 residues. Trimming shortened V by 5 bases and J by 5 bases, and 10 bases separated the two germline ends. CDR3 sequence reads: CASSGPGNEQYF. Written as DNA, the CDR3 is TGTGCCAGCAGTGGTCCGGGAAACGAGCAGTACTTC.

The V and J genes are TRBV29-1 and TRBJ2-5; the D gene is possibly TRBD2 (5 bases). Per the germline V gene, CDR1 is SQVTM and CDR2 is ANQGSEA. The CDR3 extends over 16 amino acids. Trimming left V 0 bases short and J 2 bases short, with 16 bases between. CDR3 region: CSVEDLLVGPQETQYF. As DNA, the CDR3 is TGCAGCGTTGAAGATCTACTAGTGGGTCCTCAAGAGACCCAGTACTTC.

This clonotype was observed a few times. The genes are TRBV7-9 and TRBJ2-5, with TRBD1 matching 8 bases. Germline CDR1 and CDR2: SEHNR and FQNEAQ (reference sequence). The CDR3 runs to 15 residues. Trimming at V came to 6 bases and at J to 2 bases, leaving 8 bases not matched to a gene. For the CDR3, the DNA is TGTGCCAGCAGTCCTCGACAGGGGTCACAAGAGACCCAGTACTTC. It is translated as CASSPRQGSQETQYF.

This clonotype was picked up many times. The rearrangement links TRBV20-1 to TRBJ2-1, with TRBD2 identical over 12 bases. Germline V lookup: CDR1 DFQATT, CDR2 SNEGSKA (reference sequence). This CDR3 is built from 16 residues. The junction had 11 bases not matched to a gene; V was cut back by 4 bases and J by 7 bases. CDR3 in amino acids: CSANPLGLAGTNEQFF. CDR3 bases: TGCAGTGCTAACCCACTCGGACTAGCGGGAACTAATGAGCAGTTCTTC.